This passage covers 18 T cell receptor beta chains from one sample sequenced in a study of T cell changes during pregnancy in multiple sclerosis. The table came from immunoSEQ multiplex PCR; TCRdb's copy has only in-frame clones and leaves some out. The table has about 36,000 clones, roughly 91% seen once. The specimen comprised CD4+ T cells from peripheral blood mononuclear cells, sampled in the first trimester of pregnancy. These TCRs come from a female donor with multiple sclerosis, enrolled in a pregnancy study.

This chain joins TRBV18 and TRBJ2-3, with 9 bases lining up with TRBD1. This CDR3 contains 16 residues. V dropped 4 bases and J dropped 2; count of bases not matched to a gene: 7. CDR1 and CDR2 from the germline V gene are KGHSH and LQKENI. The CDR3 region is CASSREQGAITDTQYF. CDR3 DNA: TGTGCCAGCTCACGAGAACAGGGGGCTATCACAGATACGCAGTATTTT. Complete variable domain (other parts from reference TRBV18 and TRBJ2-3): NAGVMQNPRHLVRRRGQEARLRCSPMKGHSHVYWYRQLPEEGLKFMVYLQKENIIDESGMPKERFSAEFPKEGPSILRIQQVVRGDSAAYFCASSREQGAITDTQYFGPGTRLTVL.

The chain carries TRBV28 and TRBJ1-4, with 7 positions matching TRBD1. Per the germline V gene, CDR1 is MDHEN and CDR2 is SYDVKM. The trim removed 6 bases at V and 5 bases at J, leaving 12 bases unmatched. The CDR3 is 16 residues long. For the CDR3, the DNA is TGTGCCAGCAGCCCGACCCGGGACAGAAAAAATGAAAAACTGTTTTTT. This gives the protein CASSPTRDRKNEKLFF.

J is TRBJ2-2 and V is TRBV7-8; 14 bases are shared with TRBD2. CDR3 size: 22 residues. Germline CDR1 is SGHVS and CDR2 is FQNEAQ. V lost 5 bases to trimming and J lost 4 bases; unmatched junction nucleotides: 21. The CDR3 reads CASSPLGGLGTSGSLRTGELFF. CDR3 nucleotides: TGTGCCAGCAGCCCCCTTGGAGGCCTCGGGACTAGCGGGAGTCTACGCACCGGGGAGCTGTTTTTT.

This sequence joins TRBV5-4 and TRBJ2-5, with TRBD1 as a possible D gene (6 bases). CDR1 is SGHNT and CDR2 is YYREEE in the germline V gene (reference sequence). The CDR3 spans 14 residues. V was clipped by 2 bases and J by 2 bases, with 10 bases between them. CDR3 sequence reads: CASSLTGKQETQYF. CDR3 coding DNA: TGTGCCAGCAGCTTAACAGGGAAACAAGAGACCCAGTACTTC.

The gene calls are TRBV5-1 and TRBJ2-1, with 9 bases identical to TRBD2. CDR3 length: 17 amino acids. Germline loops: CDR1 SGHRS, CDR2 YFSETQ. With V trimmed by 0 bases and J by 4 bases, 8 bases remained unmatched. CDR3 sequence (DNA): TGCGCCAGCAGCTTGGAGGTTAGCGGGAGTACTTACAATGAGCAGTTCTTC. It translates to CASSLEVSGSTYNEQFF.

The chain uses TRBV9 and TRBJ1-2, with D tentatively TRBD1 (5 bases). V lost 4 bases and J lost 4, with 20 bases in between. Germline V CDR1 and CDR2: SGDLS, YYNGEE. The length of the CDR3 is 16 residues. The CDR3 is CASSRGGKPLGYGYTF. DNA for the CDR3: TGTGCCAGCAGCCGCGGGGGGAAGCCCCTAGGCTATGGCTACACCTTC.

The rearrangement joins TRBV7-8 to TRBJ2-1; 10 bases line up with TRBD2. The CDR3 has 17 residues. The junction had 7 bases not matched to a gene; V was cut back by 3 bases and J by 2 bases. Germline V lookup: CDR1 SGHVS, CDR2 FQNEAQ. CDR3 amino acids: CASSLAGAGGTYNEQFF. The CDR3 DNA is TGTGCCAGCAGCTTGGCGGGAGCGGGAGGGACCTACAATGAGCAGTTCTTC.

The chain carries TRBV7-9 and TRBJ2-1, with D perhaps matching TRBD2 (6 bases). From germline, CDR1 is SEHNR and CDR2 FQNEAQ (reference sequence). The length of the CDR3 is 18 residues. Trimming removed 4 bases at V and 0 bases at J, with 19 bases between. In nucleotides, the CDR3 is TGTGCCAGCAGCTCAGCCGGTTTCGCGGGACGCTCCTACAATGAGCAGTTCTTC. Its translation is CASSSAGFAGRSYNEQFF.

The J gene is TRBJ2-2, the V gene TRBV9; TRBD1 is a possible D gene (5 bases). Trimming cost V 0 bases and J 6 bases, with 9 bases left between them. Germline V lookup: CDR1 SGDLS, CDR2 YYNGEE. The CDR3 covers 14 residues. The CDR3 bases are TGTGCCAGCAGCGTAGGGCTAGGGGCCGGGGAGCTGTTTTTT. Protein product: CASSVGLGAGELFF.

The CDR3 DNA is TGTGCCAGCAGCGCACAGGGGGCCTCGAGAGAGCAGTACTTC. This translates into CASSAQGASREQYF. The chain couples TRBV7-9 to TRBJ2-7; 9 bases agree with TRBD1. V lost 5 bases and J lost 7; bases outside the gene matches: 9. Germline assignment: CDR1 SEHNR and CDR2 FQNEAQ (reference sequence). This CDR3 spans 14 amino acids.

CDR3 residues: CASTQRGGPSGYTF. For the CDR3, the DNA is TGTGCCAGCACCCAGAGAGGGGGACCCAGCGGCTACACCTTC. The chain has TRBV6-1 and TRBJ1-2; weak D call: TRBD1 (6 bases). Germline V gives CDR1 MNHNS, CDR2 SASEGT. The CDR3 has 14 residues. V was pared by 7 bases and J by 8 bases, with 20 bases between.

This clone is a singleton in its sample. The gene calls are TRBV5-6 and TRBJ2-3; 8 nucleotides line up with TRBD2. Germline V lookup: CDR1 SGHDT, CDR2 YYEEEE. After removal of 2 bases from V and 3 bases from J, the junction contained 5 bases not matched to a gene. The CDR3 is 15 residues long. CDR3 in DNA: TGTGCCAGCAGCTTTAGCGGGATGAGGACAGATACGCAGTATTTT. Its translation: CASSFSGMRTDTQYF.

V gene TRBV4-1 combines with J gene TRBJ1-5; D is ambiguous. V was cut by 3 bases and J by 5 bases, with 8 bases left in between. Germline lookup yields CDR1 MGHRA and CDR2 YSYEKL. CDR3 length: 13 amino acids. The CDR3 is CASSHPGDQPQHF. The DNA for the CDR3 is TGCGCCAGCAGCCATCCCGGTGATCAGCCCCAGCATTTT.

The gene calls are TRBV6-1 and TRBJ1-2; 8 nucleotides line up with TRBD1. CDR1 is MNHNS, CDR2 SASEGT, per germline. The CDR3 spans 15 residues. V shed 3 bases, J shed 2 bases, and the junction held 5 bases outside the gene matches. As DNA, the CDR3 is TGTGCCAGCAGTGACTGGACAGGGCCGAACTATGGCTACACCTTC. Encoded protein: CASSDWTGPNYGYTF.

V is TRBV7-6 and J is TRBJ2-7; D may be TRBD1 (5 bases). The V end lost 8 bases, the J end lost 4 bases, and 15 bases lay between the germline ends. This CDR3 has 13 residues. Per germline, CDR1 SGHVS and CDR2 FNYEAQ. The CDR3 nucleotides read TGTGCCAGCGGGCCACCCAGGGCATACGAGCAGTACTTC. It translates to CASGPPRAYEQYF. Combining the CDR3 with reference TRBV7-6 and TRBJ2-7 gives the whole variable domain GAGVSQSPRYKVTKRGQDVALRCDPISGHVSLYWYRQALGQGPEFLTYFNYEAQQDKSGLPNDRFSAERPEGSISTLTIQRTEQRDSAMYRCASGPPRAYEQYFGPGTRLTVT.

This chain connects TRBV5-6 to TRBJ2-2, with D unresolved. Germline CDR1 and CDR2: SGHDT and YYEEEE. CDR3 size: 18 residues. The V end was cut by 3 bases, the J end by 1 base, with 19 bases between. The CDR3 DNA sequence: TGTGCCAGCAGCTCGCTGGGTTGGAGTCGCGAGAACACCGGGGAGCTGTTTTTT. Translation: CASSSLGWSRENTGELFF.

The chain carries TRBV30 and TRBJ1-2, with 7 bases matching TRBD1. With 4 bases clipped from V and 2 bases from J, the junction kept 7 bases outside the gene matches. CDR1 is GTSNPN and CDR2 is SVGIG in the germline V gene (reference sequence). This CDR3 is built from 14 residues. The CDR3: CAWNIQGRNYGYTF. CDR3 bases: TGTGCCTGGAACATACAGGGGAGAAACTATGGCTACACCTTC.

The chain uses TRBV29-1 and TRBJ2-1; 9 bases line up with TRBD2. The junction had 5 bases not matched to a gene; V was cut back by 7 bases and J by 4 bases. The CDR3 has 13 residues. CDR1 and CDR2 (germline): SQVTM, ANQGSEA. CDR3: CSALAGRYNEQFF. For the CDR3, the DNA is TGCAGCGCCCTAGCGGGACGGTACAATGAGCAGTTCTTC.